This T cell receptor beta chain was retrieved from a study of blood T cell repertoires in COVID-19. About the study: Spain, Italy and the United States supplied samples that represented acute and convalescent COVID-19. Sample material is recorded as cDNA or gDNA derived from T cells, B-cell-depleted T cells, or PBMCs.

Per the original data handling: Reference gene primer amplification yielded estimated nucleated cell counts. Only in-frame clones appear in the TCRdb table, and some are missing; sequencing was by immunoSEQ multiplex PCR. V and J calls and clone size are those listed in that table; D and trimming were worked out from the DNA. Among about 74,000 clones listed, 84% were seen once. Per the germline V gene, CDR1 is LNHDA and CDR2 is SQIVND (reference sequence). The V and J ends lost 4 bases and 7 bases, in that order; junction bases with no gene match: 7. The CDR3 has 16 residues. The sequenced material came from peripheral blood. This TCR was recovered from a human donor in a cohort sampled during active COVID-19. The chain carries TRBV19 and TRBJ1-6; 10 bases agree with TRBD1. CDR3: CASSRLAGQGNSPLHF. The CDR3 region has the DNA TGTGCCAGTAGTAGGTTGGCGGGACAGGGGAATTCACCCCTCCACTTT.